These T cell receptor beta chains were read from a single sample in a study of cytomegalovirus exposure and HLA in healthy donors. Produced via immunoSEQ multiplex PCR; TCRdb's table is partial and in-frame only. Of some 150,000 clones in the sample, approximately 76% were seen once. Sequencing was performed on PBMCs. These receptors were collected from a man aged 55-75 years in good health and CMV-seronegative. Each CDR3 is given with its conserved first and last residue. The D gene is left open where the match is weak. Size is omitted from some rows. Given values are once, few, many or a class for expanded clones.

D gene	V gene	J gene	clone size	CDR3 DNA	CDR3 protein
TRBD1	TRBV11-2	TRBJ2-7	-	TGTGCCAGCAGCCCGGTGCGGGACAGGGGCTACGAGCAGTACTTC	CASSPVRDRGYEQYF
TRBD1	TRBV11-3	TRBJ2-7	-	TGTGCCAGCAGCCGGGGACAGGGGAGCTCCTACGAGCAGTACTTC	CASSRGQGSSYEQYF
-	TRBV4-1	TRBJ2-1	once	TGCGCCAGCAGCCCGGGCAATGAGCAGTTCTTC	CASSPGNEQFF
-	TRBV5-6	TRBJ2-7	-	TGTGCCAGCAGCTTGAGGGCAGGGATCTACGAGCAGTACTTC	CASSLRAGIYEQYF
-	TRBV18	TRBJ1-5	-	TGTGCCAGCTCACCCATCAATGAACAGCAGCCCCAGCATTTT	CASSPINEQQPQHF
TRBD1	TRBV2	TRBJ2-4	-	TGTGCCAGCAGCCAACAGGGGGATCAAAACATTCAGTACTTC	CASSQQGDQNIQYF
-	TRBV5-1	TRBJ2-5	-	TGCGCCAGCAGCTTGGGTGGCACAGGGAAACAAGAGACCCAGTACTTC	CASSLGGTGKQETQYF
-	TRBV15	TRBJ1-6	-	TGTGCCACCAGCAGCTTAGCAGGGGTCTATAATTCACCCCTCCACTTT	CATSSLAGVYNSPLHF
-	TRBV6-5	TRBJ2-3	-	TGTGCCAGCAGGAGGGTCGGGGTAGATACGCAGTATTTT	CASRRVGVDTQYF
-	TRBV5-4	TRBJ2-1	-	TGTGCCAGCAGCTCCACAGATTCTGGTCGTGAGCAGTTCTTC	CASSSTDSGREQFF
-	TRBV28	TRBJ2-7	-	TGTGCCACGACCGGGACAAACTCCTACGAGCAGTACTTC	CATTGTNSYEQYF
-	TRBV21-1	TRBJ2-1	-	TGTGCCAGCAGCAAGATCAGGCCGGGGAATGAGCAGTTCTTC	CASSKIRPGNEQFF
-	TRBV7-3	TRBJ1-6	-	TGTGCCAGCAGCCGGACGGGGAGCCGACGTAATTCACCTCTCCACTTT	CASSRTGSRRNSPLHF